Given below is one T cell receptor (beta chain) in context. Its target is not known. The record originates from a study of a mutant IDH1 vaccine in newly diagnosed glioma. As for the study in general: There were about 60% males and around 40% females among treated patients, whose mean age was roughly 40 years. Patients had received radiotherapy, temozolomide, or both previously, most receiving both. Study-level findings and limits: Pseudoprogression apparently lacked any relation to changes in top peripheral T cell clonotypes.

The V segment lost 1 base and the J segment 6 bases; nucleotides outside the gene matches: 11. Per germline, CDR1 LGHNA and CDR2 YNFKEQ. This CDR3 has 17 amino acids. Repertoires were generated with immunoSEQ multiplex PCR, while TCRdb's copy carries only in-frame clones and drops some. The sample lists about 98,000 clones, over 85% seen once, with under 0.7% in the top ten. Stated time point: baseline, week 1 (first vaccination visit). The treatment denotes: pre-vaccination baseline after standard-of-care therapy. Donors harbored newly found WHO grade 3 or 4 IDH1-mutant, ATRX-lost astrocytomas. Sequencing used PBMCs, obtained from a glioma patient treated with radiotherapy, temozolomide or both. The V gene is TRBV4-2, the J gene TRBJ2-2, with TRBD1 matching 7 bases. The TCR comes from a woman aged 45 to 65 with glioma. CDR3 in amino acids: CASSQGLGQTLAGELFF. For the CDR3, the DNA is TGTGCCAGCAGCCAAGGATTGGGACAGACCTTGGCCGGGGAGCTGTTTTTT.